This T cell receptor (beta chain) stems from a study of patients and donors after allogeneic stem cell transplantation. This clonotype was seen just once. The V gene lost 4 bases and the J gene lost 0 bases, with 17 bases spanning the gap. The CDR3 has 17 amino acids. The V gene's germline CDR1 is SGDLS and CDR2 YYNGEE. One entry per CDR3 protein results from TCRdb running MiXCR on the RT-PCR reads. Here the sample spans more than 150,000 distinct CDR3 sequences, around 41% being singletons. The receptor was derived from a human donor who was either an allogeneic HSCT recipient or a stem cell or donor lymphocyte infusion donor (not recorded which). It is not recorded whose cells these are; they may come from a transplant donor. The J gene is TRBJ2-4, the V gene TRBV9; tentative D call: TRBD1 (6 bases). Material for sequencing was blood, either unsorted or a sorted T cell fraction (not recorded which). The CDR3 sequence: CASSLEQGLGAKNIQYF. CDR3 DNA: TGTGCCAGCAGCCTTGAACAGGGCCTAGGAGCCAAAAACATTCAGTACTTC.